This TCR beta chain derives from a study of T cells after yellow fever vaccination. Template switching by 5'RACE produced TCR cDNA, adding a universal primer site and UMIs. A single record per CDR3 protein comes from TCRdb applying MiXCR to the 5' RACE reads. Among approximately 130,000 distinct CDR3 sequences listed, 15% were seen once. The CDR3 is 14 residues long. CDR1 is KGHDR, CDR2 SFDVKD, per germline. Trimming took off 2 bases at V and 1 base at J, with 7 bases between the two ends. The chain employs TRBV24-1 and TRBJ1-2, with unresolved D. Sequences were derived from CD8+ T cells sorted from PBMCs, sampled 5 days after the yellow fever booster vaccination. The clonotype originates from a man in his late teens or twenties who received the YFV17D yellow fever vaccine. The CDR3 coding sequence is TGTGCCACCAGTGATTCTGAAATTAACTATGGCTACACCTTC. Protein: CATSDSEINYGYTF.